This T cell receptor (beta chain) stems from a study of blood T cell repertoires in COVID-19. Study details: Samples came from the United States, Italy and Spain, spanning acute and convalescent COVID-19. PBMCs, B-cell-depleted T cells, or T cells provided the cDNA or gDNA that made up the material.

Per the original methods: Quantification of nucleated cells was approximated via reference gene primer amplification. Clones were sequenced by immunoSEQ multiplex PCR, and TCRdb holds only the in-frame ones, with some missing. V and J calls and clone size are as listed in that table; D and trimming were resolved from the DNA. This sample has approximately 68,000 clones; more than 75% occur once, and the top ten carry 13%. Trimming pared 3 bases from V and 5 bases from J, leaving 9 bases between. The CDR3 contains 13 residues. Germline-derived CDR1 and CDR2 are SEHNR and FQNEAQ (reference sequence). This clone was seen a handful of times.

This receptor was obtained from a woman aged 60 to 75 with acute or convalescent COVID-19. The V call is TRBV7-9, the J call TRBJ2-3; D may be TRBD1 (5 bases). The sequenced material came from peripheral blood. The CDR3 spells CASSFQGEDTQYF. As DNA, the CDR3 is TGTGCCAGCAGCTTCCAGGGCGAAGATACGCAGTATTTT.